Sequencing of this T cell receptor beta chain was carried out in a study of T cells in tuberculosis. Study overall: This South African cohort compared adolescents with or without latent tuberculosis against adults with active tuberculosis. The study's findings and limits: Smaller alpha distances in active tuberculosis partly reflected shorter CDR3-alpha lengths.

With respect to this clone: Antigen: not known.

Sequenced by immunoSEQ multiplex PCR; TCRdb stores in-frame clones only, minus some. The table lists about 34,000 clones, around 93% of them singletons. Germline V gene data show CDR1 as SGHKS and CDR2 as YYEKEE (reference sequence). CDR3 length: 15 amino acids. V was cut by 6 bases and J by 10 bases, with 20 bases left in between. The time point denotes: new active TB diagnosis, blood taken before or within 7 days of starting treatment. This receptor was taken from an adult with tuberculosis. The rearrangement links TRBV5-5 to TRBJ1-6; TRBD1 might be the D (5 bases). The material sequenced was PBMCs, taken at tuberculosis diagnosis. CDR3 bases: TGTGCCAGCACGACTATCGGGACTAAGGGCTCACCCCTCCACTTT. It specifies CASTTIGTKGSPLHF.